The source of this T cell receptor (beta chain) is a study of Ad26.COV2.S vaccination and SARS-CoV-2 variants. Treatment reported: roughly 18 received Ad26.COV2.S at low or high dose, single or two shots; roughly five received placebo; per-sample allocation not given. After the first vaccine or placebo injection, samples were drawn on day 63. An adult aged 18-55 years in Boston served as the donor. This table comes from immunoSEQ multiplex PCR, and its TCRdb copy is limited to in-frame clones, with some not included. The table lists roughly 450,000 clones, roughly 90% of them singletons. The CDR3 spans 17 residues. J was trimmed by 4 bases and V by 4 bases; bases with no gene match: 11. In germline, CDR1 is LGHNA, CDR2 YSLEER.

Sequencing used peripheral blood, obtained in a trial of Ad26.COV2.S vaccine versus placebo. This chain links TRBV4-3 with TRBJ2-2, with 8 bases identical to TRBD2. The sequence was collected from a person aged 18-60 years who received the Ad26.COV2.S COVID-19 vaccine or a placebo. CDR3: CASSPDLAGGGTGELFF. In DNA, the CDR3 is TGCGCCAGCAGCCCGGATTTGGCGGGAGGAGGCACCGGGGAGCTGTTTTTT.